This is a list of T cell receptor beta chains from one sample in a study of monozygotic twins with cystic fibrosis. Produced via immunoSEQ multiplex PCR; TCRdb's table is partial and in-frame only. The profile shows around 23,000 clones, about 91% of them singletons. Sequencing was performed on blood. These receptors were taken from a girl aged 2 to 9 with cystic fibrosis. Both conserved end residues are part of each CDR3. Fields, in order: V gene, D gene, clone size, J gene, CDR3 protein, CDR3 DNA. The D gene is left open where the match is weak. Where a row states a size, it is once, few, many or the class of an expanded clone; other rows omit it.

v_call: TRBV27; d_call: TRBD1; clone_size: NA; j_call: TRBJ1-1; cdr3_aa: CASRAGTVNTEAFF; cdr3_nt: TGTGCCAGCAGGGCCGGGACAGTGAACACTGAAGCTTTCTTT
v_call: TRBV7-9; d_call: NA; clone_size: NA; j_call: TRBJ1-3; cdr3_aa: CATPSGNTIYF; cdr3_nt: TGTGCCACCCCGTCTGGAAACACCATATATTTT
v_call: TRBV6-1; d_call: TRBD1; clone_size: NA; j_call: TRBJ1-1; cdr3_aa: CASSELGTGDTEAFF; cdr3_nt: TGTGCCAGCAGTGAACTCGGGACAGGGGACACTGAAGCTTTCTTT
v_call: TRBV2; d_call: TRBD1; clone_size: NA; j_call: TRBJ2-7; cdr3_aa: CASSSSTTGASYEQYF; cdr3_nt: TGTGCCAGCAGTTCCTCCACGACAGGGGCCTCCTACGAGCAGTACTTC
v_call: TRBV29-1; d_call: NA; clone_size: NA; j_call: TRBJ1-1; cdr3_aa: CSARQVLSTEAFF; cdr3_nt: TGCAGCGCGAGACAGGTTTTGAGCACTGAAGCTTTCTTT
v_call: TRBV4-3; d_call: TRBD1; clone_size: NA; j_call: TRBJ1-2; cdr3_aa: CASSQGQGVVGYYGYTF; cdr3_nt: TGCGCCAGCAGCCAAGGGCAGGGGGTTGTCGGGTACTATGGCTACACCTTC
v_call: TRBV7-6; d_call: TRBD2; clone_size: NA; j_call: TRBJ2-2; cdr3_aa: CASSLIGTSGFTGELFF; cdr3_nt: TGTGCCAGCAGCTTAATCGGGACTAGCGGATTTACCGGGGAGCTGTTTTTT
v_call: TRBV7-2; d_call: NA; clone_size: NA; j_call: TRBJ1-2; cdr3_aa: CASSLAGYGYTF; cdr3_nt: TGTGCCAGCAGCTTAGCGGGCTATGGCTACACCTTC
v_call: TRBV6-5; d_call: NA; clone_size: NA; j_call: TRBJ1-2; cdr3_aa: CASSYSDSSYGYTF; cdr3_nt: TGTGCCAGCAGTTACTCAGACAGCAGCTATGGCTACACCTTC
v_call: TRBV11-2; d_call: TRBD1; clone_size: NA; j_call: TRBJ1-1; cdr3_aa: CASSLEGGQGAEAFF; cdr3_nt: TGTGCCAGCAGCTTAGAAGGGGGTCAGGGGGCTGAAGCTTTCTTT
v_call: TRBV5-1; d_call: NA; clone_size: NA; j_call: TRBJ2-7; cdr3_aa: CASSQGGTLSSYEQYF; cdr3_nt: TGCGCCAGCAGCCAGGGAGGGACACTAAGCTCCTACGAGCAGTACTTC
v_call: TRBV7-2; d_call: NA; clone_size: NA; j_call: TRBJ1-3; cdr3_aa: CASSGRAWGARDTIYF; cdr3_nt: TGTGCCAGCAGCGGCCGGGCTTGGGGGGCTAGGGACACCATATATTTT
v_call: TRBV29-1; d_call: TRBD1; clone_size: once; j_call: TRBJ2-3; cdr3_aa: CSVGGTGLGDTQYF; cdr3_nt: TGCAGCGTTGGGGGGACAGGGTTAGGAGATACGCAGTATTTT
v_call: TRBV4-2; d_call: TRBD1; clone_size: NA; j_call: TRBJ1-4; cdr3_aa: CASSQDTGDAEKLFF; cdr3_nt: TGTGCCAGCAGCCAAGACACAGGGGATGCGGAAAAACTGTTTTTT
v_call: TRBV27; d_call: NA; clone_size: NA; j_call: TRBJ1-5; cdr3_aa: CASSFRNSNQPQHF; cdr3_nt: TGTGCCAGCAGTTTTAGGAATAGCAATCAGCCCCAGCATTTT
v_call: TRBV5-6; d_call: TRBD1; clone_size: NA; j_call: TRBJ1-6; cdr3_aa: CASSLDAGGDSPLHF; cdr3_nt: TGTGCCAGCAGCTTGGATGCAGGGGGAGATTCACCCCTCCACTTT
v_call: TRBV5-6; d_call: TRBD2; clone_size: NA; j_call: TRBJ2-5; cdr3_aa: CASSLGSGETQYF; cdr3_nt: TGTGCCAGCAGCTTGGGTAGCGGGGAGACCCAGTACTTC
v_call: TRBV13; d_call: TRBD1; clone_size: NA; j_call: TRBJ1-4; cdr3_aa: CASSLGVNRGEKLFF; cdr3_nt: TGTGCCAGCAGCTTAGGGGTTAACAGGGGCGAAAAACTGTTTTTT
v_call: TRBV30; d_call: NA; clone_size: once; j_call: TRBJ1-1; cdr3_aa: CAWSVSPPQLYPAFF; cdr3_nt: TGTGCCTGGAGTGTCTCCCCCCCCCAGTTATATCCGGCTTTCTTT